The 22 T cell receptor beta chains below were found in one sample sequenced in a study of cytomegalovirus exposure and HLA in healthy donors. Primers included in the PCR were 60 Vbeta and 13 Jbeta primers. Method: immunoSEQ multiplex PCR; TCRdb's copy keeps in-frame clones and lacks some. This sample has approximately 150,000 clones; approximately 72% occur once, and the top ten carry approximately 6.5%. The sample was PBMCs. The receptors shown here come from a woman aged 55-70 years in good health and CMV-seronegative.

This clone showed up just a few times. The J gene is TRBJ2-1, the V gene TRBV28, with D unresolved. Germline values: CDR1 MDHEN, CDR2 SYDVKM. The V gene lost 8 bases and the J gene lost 3 bases, with 8 bases spanning the gap. There are 12 residues in the CDR3. CDR3 in DNA: TGTGCCAGCCGAAGCGACTACAATGAGCAGTTCTTC. Its translation is CASRSDYNEQFF.

The chain couples TRBV10-3 to TRBJ1-2; maybe TRBD1 (5 bases). CDR1 is ENHRY and CDR2 is SYGVKD in the germline V gene. With 4 bases removed from V and 0 bases from J, the gap between germline ends came to 12 bases. The CDR3 runs to 15 residues. Written as DNA, the CDR3 is TGTGCCATCAGTGGGGGGGGGTCGTCTAACTATGGCTACACCTTC. Translated: CAISGGGSSNYGYTF.

This clone has only a few counts. V gene TRBV6-5 combines with J gene TRBJ2-7, with 12 bases identical to TRBD1. The CDR3 runs to 14 residues. From germline, CDR1 is MNHEY and CDR2 SVGAGI. Losses at the gene ends were 0 bases for V and 9 bases for J; bases not matched to a gene: 3. CDR3 sequence: CASSYSGQGAVQYF. CDR3 bases: TGTGCCAGCAGTTACTCGGGACAGGGGGCCGTGCAGTACTTC.

This clone was counted a few times. The chain is built from TRBV7-3 and TRBJ1-1; no firm D call. V dropped 1 base and J dropped 1 base, with 4 bases sitting between them. Germline V gives CDR1 SGHTA, CDR2 FQGTGA. The CDR3 covers 13 residues. DNA of the CDR3: TGTGCCAGCAGCTTAAGGCCGAACACTGAAGCTTTCTTT. It is translated as CASSLRPNTEAFF. The full variable domain, rest sourced from reference TRBV7-3 and TRBJ1-1, is GAGVSQTPSNKVTEKGKYVELRCDPISGHTALYWYRQSLGQGPEFLIYFQGTGAADDSGLPNDRFFAVRPEGSVSTLKIQRTERGDSAVYLCASSLRPNTEAFFGQGTRLTVV.

The gene calls are TRBV29-1 and TRBJ2-7; TRBD2 might be the D (5 bases). Between the trimmed V and J ends, which lost 7 bases and 6 bases, there was a span of 16 bases. This CDR3 comprises 12 residues. Germline V gene lookup returns CDR1 SQVTM and CDR2 ANQGSEA. The DNA of the CDR3 is TGCAGCGCTGCGTCGCTAGCCCCCGAGCAGTACTTC. It codes for CSAASLAPEQYF.

The chain employs TRBV6-1 and TRBJ1-1; 9 bases fit TRBD1. CDR1 and CDR2 from the germline V gene are MNHNS and SASEGT. The CDR3 covers 14 residues. The V segment lost 4 bases and the J segment 6 bases; nucleotides outside the gene matches: 6. The CDR3 spells CASSGYRGRPEAFF. DNA for the CDR3: TGTGCCAGCAGTGGCTACAGGGGGCGTCCTGAAGCTTTCTTT.

The rearrangement links TRBV5-1 to TRBJ2-5; D perhaps matches TRBD1 (6 bases). The end of the DNA is better explained by TRBJ2-7, so the J call may be wrong. Germline V gene sequence: CDR1 SGHRS, CDR2 YFSETQ. The CDR3 is 13 residues long. CDR3 residues: CASSPSTGYEQYF. In nucleotides, the CDR3 is TGCGCCAGCAGCCCCTCGACAGGCTACGAGCAGTACTTC.

The chain employs TRBV19 and TRBJ2-2; 10 bases line up with TRBD2. V shed 6 bases, J shed 4 bases, and the junction held 5 bases outside the gene matches. Germline CDR1 is LNHDA and CDR2 is SQIVND (reference sequence). This CDR3 has 15 residues. The chain's CDR3 is CASSKLAGTTGELFF. CDR3 coding DNA: TGTGCCAGTAGCAAACTAGCGGGGACCACCGGGGAGCTGTTTTTT. Drawing the rest from reference TRBV19 and TRBJ2-2, the complete variable domain is DGGITQSPKYLFRKEGQNVTLSCEQNLNHDAMYWYRQDPGQGLRLIYYSQIVNDFQKGDIAEGYSVSREKKESFPLTVTSAQKNPTAFYLCASSKLAGTTGELFFGEGSRLTVL.

The rearrangement links TRBV6-5 to TRBJ1-3, with TRBD1 as a possible D gene (6 bases). Germline V CDR1 and CDR2: MNHEY, SVGAGI. The CDR3 has 15 residues. Deletions cut 6 bases from V and 3 bases from J, with 15 bases between. CDR3 sequence reads: CASRTGLTLGNTIYF. For the CDR3, the DNA is TGTGCCAGCAGAACAGGGCTAACACTTGGAAACACCATATATTTT.

CDR3 residues: CASSEGQGGGYTF. The DNA for the CDR3 is TGCGCCAGCAGCGAGGGACAGGGTGGCGGCTACACCTTC. The genes are TRBV5-1 and TRBJ1-2; TRBD1 aligns across 9 bases. Per germline, CDR1 SGHRS and CDR2 YFSETQ. V trimming: 4 bases; J trimming: 8 bases; junction bases outside the gene matches: 6. The CDR3 has 13 amino acids.

This chain connects TRBV5-1 to TRBJ1-1; D might be TRBD1 (6 bases). Germline V gene data show CDR1 as SGHRS and CDR2 as YFSETQ. Trimming removed 3 bases at V and 0 bases at J, with 21 bases between. The CDR3 is made up of 18 amino acids. CDR3 sequence reads: CASSSSGTRTIMNTEAFF. CDR3 nucleotide sequence: TGCGCCAGCAGCTCGTCCGGGACACGTACAATTATGAACACTGAAGCTTTCTTT.

The V and J genes are TRBV2 and TRBJ2-5, with 9 positions matching TRBD2. The V segment lost 8 bases and the J segment 1 base; nucleotides outside the gene matches: 14. CDR3 length equals 17 residues. Germline V gene data show CDR1 as SNHLY and CDR2 as FYNNEI. CDR3 bases: TGTGCCAGCTCCCCTTGGCGGGCTAGCGGGACCCAAGAGACCCAGTACTTC. It translates to CASSPWRASGTQETQYF.

This chain joins TRBV29-1 and TRBJ1-5; D call uncertain. Germline V gene sequence: CDR1 SQVTM, CDR2 ANQGSEA. Trimming shortened V by 0 bases and J by 7 bases, and 7 bases separated the two germline ends. The CDR3 contains 12 residues. DNA for the CDR3: TGCAGCGTTGAAGACCCGGGGCAGCCCCAGCATTTT. Encoded protein: CSVEDPGQPQHF.

This chain uses TRBV7-2 with TRBJ2-7; tentatively, D is TRBD1 (5 bases). The length of the CDR3 is 16 residues. The germline V gene encodes CDR1 SGHTA and CDR2 FQGNSA. V lost 2 bases to trimming and J lost 4 bases, with 18 bases between them. CDR3 nucleotides: TGTGCCAGCAGCTTACGCGGCAGGGTCGGTACTTACGAGCAGTACTTC. Its protein product is CASSLRGRVGTYEQYF.

This chain joins TRBV5-1 and TRBJ2-7; 8 nucleotides agree with TRBD2. CDR3 length: 13 residues. The J segment lost 3 bases and the V segment lost 1 base, leaving 0 bases of the junction unmatched. Germline assignment: CDR1 SGHRS and CDR2 YFSETQ. CDR3 amino acids: CASSLLAGYEQYF. As DNA, the CDR3 is TGCGCCAGCAGCTTGCTAGCGGGCTACGAGCAGTACTTC.

Comment on this clone: The DNA is omitted, as the CDR3 cannot be located on it reliably, and the CDR3 follows TCRdb's listing. The rearrangement joins TRBV21-1 to TRBJ2-1; the listed D gene, TRBD2, was not tested against the DNA. TRBV21-1 is listed as a pseudogene. The CDR3 comprises 17 residues, both ends counted. This CDR3 reads CASVAGGIYYSYNEQFF.

This clone was detected once. The chain links TRBV6-5 to TRBJ2-5; the D gene is possibly TRBD2 (6 bases). This CDR3 is 13 amino acids long. Trimming took 8 bases from V and 2 from J, leaving 12 bases between them. Germline CDR1 and CDR2: MNHEY and SVGAGI. The CDR3 loop is CASARGRQETQYF. The CDR3 bases are TGTGCCAGCGCGCGGGGTAGGCAAGAGACCCAGTACTTC.

This clone was counted only a few times. J is TRBJ2-3 and V is TRBV6-1; 8 nucleotides align to TRBD2. V shed 6 bases, J shed 3 bases, and the junction held 8 bases outside the gene matches. Germline lookup yields CDR1 MNHNS and CDR2 SASEGT. CDR3 length: 15 amino acids. The CDR3: CASRTGGGQTDTQYF. CDR3 coding DNA: TGTGCCAGCAGGACTGGCGGGGGGCAGACAGATACGCAGTATTTT.

The V gene is TRBV9, the J gene TRBJ2-2, with 9 bases that match TRBD2. The germline V gene has CDR1 SGDLS and CDR2 YYNGEE. V shed 6 bases, J shed 2 bases, and the junction held 11 bases outside the gene matches. This CDR3 contains 17 residues. CDR3 sequence reads: CASTRRASGVNTGELFF. For the CDR3, the DNA is TGTGCCAGCACCCGTAGAGCTAGCGGGGTAAACACCGGGGAGCTGTTTTTT.

The V and J genes are TRBV2 and TRBJ1-4; 9 bases match TRBD1. V was clipped by 7 bases and J by 0 bases; unmatched bases: 3. The V gene's germline CDR1 is SNHLY and CDR2 FYNNEI. The CDR3 spans 15 residues. The CDR3 here is CASNRQGATNEKLFF. The DNA of the CDR3 is TGTGCCAGCAATCGACAGGGGGCAACTAATGAAAAACTGTTTTTT.

The CDR3 loop is CASGTSGNDNEQFF. The CDR3 nucleotides read TGTGCCAGCGGGACTAGCGGGAACGACAATGAGCAGTTCTTC. V usage is TRBV9 and J usage is TRBJ2-1; 13 bases map to TRBD2. V shed 7 bases, J shed 5 bases, and the junction held 3 bases outside the gene matches. The CDR3 runs 14 residues. Germline CDR1 SGDLS, CDR2 YYNGEE.

The V call is TRBV7-9, the J call TRBJ2-7, with 11 bases fitting TRBD2. CDR1 is SEHNR, CDR2 FQNEAQ, per germline (reference sequence). There are 15 residues in the CDR3. With 1 base clipped from V and 1 base from J, the junction kept 0 bases outside the gene matches. The CDR3 loop is CASSLGLAGSYEQYF. CDR3 sequence (DNA): TGTGCCAGCAGCTTAGGACTAGCGGGGTCCTACGAGCAGTACTTC.